This T cell receptor (beta chain) appears in the sequencing data of a study of shared clonotypes between healthy human individuals. Study conclusions and caveats: Clonotype sharing among donors, it was expected, would be affected by sequencing depth.

As concerns this clone: Antigen: not known.

The CDR3 is 13 amino acids. CDR1 MRHNA and CDR2 SNTAGT come from the germline V gene. Trimming took 0 bases from V and 3 from J, leaving 4 bases between them. Researchers divided each subset's genomic DNA evenly across several immunoSEQ plates. The data were produced by immunoSEQ multiplex PCR, yet TCRdb's version contains in-frame clones alone and is incomplete. The sample has some 790,000 clones, roughly 72% seen once. This chain uses TRBV6-4 with TRBJ2-3; D unresolved. Sequencing was carried out using memory CD4+ T cells sorted from blood. Subset denoted: CD45RA-negative fraction. The sequence derives from a woman aged 25 to 39 in good health. The DNA for the CDR3 is TGTGCCAGCAGTGACTCTCTAACAGATACGCAGTATTTT. Protein: CASSDSLTDTQYF.